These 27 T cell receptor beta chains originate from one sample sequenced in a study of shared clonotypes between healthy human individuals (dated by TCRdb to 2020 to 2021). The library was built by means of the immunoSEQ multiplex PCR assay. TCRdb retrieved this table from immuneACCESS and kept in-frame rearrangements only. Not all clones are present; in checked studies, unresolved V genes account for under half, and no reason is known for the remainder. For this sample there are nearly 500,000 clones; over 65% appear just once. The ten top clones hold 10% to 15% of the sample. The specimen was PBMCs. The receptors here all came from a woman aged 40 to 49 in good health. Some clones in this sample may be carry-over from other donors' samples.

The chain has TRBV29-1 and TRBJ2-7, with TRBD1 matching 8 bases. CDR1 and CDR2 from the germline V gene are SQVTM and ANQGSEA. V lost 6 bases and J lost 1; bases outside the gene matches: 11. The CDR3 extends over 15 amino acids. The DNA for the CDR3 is TGCAGCGTGTCTGGTGACAGGGGACCATCCTACGAGCAGTACTTC. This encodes CSVSGDRGPSYEQYF.

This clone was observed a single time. This chain's CDR3 is CASSPDQNSYNEQFF. CDR3 coding DNA: TGTGCCAGCTCACCAGACCAGAACTCCTACAATGAGCAGTTCTTC. The chain carries TRBV18 and TRBJ2-1, with no clear D. The CDR3 is 15 amino acids. Trimming cost V 2 bases and J 0 bases, with 8 bases left between them. In germline, CDR1 is KGHSH, CDR2 LQKENI.

The CDR3 DNA reads as TGTGCCAGCAGCGGGTACTCCTACGAGCAGTACTTC. Its protein is CASSGYSYEQYF. The V and J genes are TRBV28 and TRBJ2-7, with D unclear. The CDR3 runs to 12 residues. Germline CDR1 reads MDHEN; CDR2 reads SYDVKM. Trimming removed 6 bases at V and 0 bases at J, with 6 bases between.

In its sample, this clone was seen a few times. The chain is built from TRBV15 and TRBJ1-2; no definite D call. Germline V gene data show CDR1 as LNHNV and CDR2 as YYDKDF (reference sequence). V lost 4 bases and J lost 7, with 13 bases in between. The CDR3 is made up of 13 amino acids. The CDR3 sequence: CATSNPGRGGYTF. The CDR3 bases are TGTGCCACCAGCAACCCTGGCCGAGGTGGCTACACCTTC.

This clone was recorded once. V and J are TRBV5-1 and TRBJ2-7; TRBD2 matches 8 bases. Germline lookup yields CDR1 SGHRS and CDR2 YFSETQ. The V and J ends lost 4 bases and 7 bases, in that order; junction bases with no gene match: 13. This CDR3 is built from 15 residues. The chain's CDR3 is CASSPGAGAGGEQYF. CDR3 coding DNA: TGCGCCAGCAGCCCGGGAGCGGGAGCGGGTGGGGAGCAGTACTTC.

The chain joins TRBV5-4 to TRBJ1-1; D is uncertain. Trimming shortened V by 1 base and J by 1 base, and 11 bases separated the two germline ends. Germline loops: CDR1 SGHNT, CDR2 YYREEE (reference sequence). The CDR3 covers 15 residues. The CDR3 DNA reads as TGTGCCAGCAGCTTGTTCGTAACAGCGAACACTGAAGCTTTCTTT. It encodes CASSLFVTANTEAFF.

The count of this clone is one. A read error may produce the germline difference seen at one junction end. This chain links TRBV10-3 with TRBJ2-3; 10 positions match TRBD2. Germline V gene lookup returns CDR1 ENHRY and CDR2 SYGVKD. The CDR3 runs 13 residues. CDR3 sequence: CAISSSASGSRAF. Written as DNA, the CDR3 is TGTGCCATCAGTAGTTCGGCTAGCGGGAGTCGGGCGTTT.

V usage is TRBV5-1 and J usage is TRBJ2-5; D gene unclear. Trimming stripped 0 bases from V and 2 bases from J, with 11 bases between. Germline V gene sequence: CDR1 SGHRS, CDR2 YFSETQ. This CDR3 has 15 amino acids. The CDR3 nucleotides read TGCGCCAGCAGCTTGGGCCTCCAGATACAAGAGACCCAGTACTTC. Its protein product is CASSLGLQIQETQYF.

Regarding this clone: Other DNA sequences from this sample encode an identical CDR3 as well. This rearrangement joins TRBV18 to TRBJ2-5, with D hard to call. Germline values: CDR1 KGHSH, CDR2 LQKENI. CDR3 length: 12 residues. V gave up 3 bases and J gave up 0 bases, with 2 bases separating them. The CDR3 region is CASSPDQETQYF. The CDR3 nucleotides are TGTGCCAGCTCACCTGACCAAGAGACCCAGTACTTC.

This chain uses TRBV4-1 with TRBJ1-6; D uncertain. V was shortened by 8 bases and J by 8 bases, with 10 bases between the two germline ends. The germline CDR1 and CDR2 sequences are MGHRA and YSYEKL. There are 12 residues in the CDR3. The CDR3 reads CASADLDSPLHF. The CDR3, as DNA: TGCGCCAGCGCGGATCTGGATTCACCCCTCCACTTT.

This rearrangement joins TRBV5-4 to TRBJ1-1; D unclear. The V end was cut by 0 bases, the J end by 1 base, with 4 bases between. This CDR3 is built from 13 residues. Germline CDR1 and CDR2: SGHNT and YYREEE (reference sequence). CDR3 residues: CASSLAENTEAFF. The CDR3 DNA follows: TGTGCCAGCAGCTTGGCGGAGAACACTGAAGCTTTCTTT.

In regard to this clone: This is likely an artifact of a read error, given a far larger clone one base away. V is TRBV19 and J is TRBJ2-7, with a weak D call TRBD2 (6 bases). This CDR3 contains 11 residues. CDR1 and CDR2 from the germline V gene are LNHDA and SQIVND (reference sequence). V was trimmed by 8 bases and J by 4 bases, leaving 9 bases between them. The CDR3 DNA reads TGTGCCAGTGGTGGGGGGTACGAGCAGTACTTC. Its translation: CASGGGYEQYF.

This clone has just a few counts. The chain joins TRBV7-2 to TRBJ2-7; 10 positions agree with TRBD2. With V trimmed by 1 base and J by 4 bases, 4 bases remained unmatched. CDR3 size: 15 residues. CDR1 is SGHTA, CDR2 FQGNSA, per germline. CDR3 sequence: CASSLVSSGSYEQYF. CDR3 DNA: TGTGCCAGCAGCTTAGTATCTAGCGGGAGTTACGAGCAGTACTTC.

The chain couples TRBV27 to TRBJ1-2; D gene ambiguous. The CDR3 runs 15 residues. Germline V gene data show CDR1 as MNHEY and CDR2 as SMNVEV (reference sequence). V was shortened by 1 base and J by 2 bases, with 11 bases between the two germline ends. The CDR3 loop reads CASSLYPGPNYGYTF. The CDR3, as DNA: TGTGCCAGCAGTTTATATCCAGGTCCAAACTATGGCTACACCTTC.

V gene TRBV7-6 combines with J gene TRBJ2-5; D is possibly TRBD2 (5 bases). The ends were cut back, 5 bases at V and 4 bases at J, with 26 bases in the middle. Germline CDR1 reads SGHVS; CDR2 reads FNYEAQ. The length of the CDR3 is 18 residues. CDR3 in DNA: TGTGCCAGCAGCGAGGGTCGTTTCCCCAGGCGGCTTATAGAGACCCAGTACTTC. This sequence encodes CASSEGRFPRRLIETQYF.

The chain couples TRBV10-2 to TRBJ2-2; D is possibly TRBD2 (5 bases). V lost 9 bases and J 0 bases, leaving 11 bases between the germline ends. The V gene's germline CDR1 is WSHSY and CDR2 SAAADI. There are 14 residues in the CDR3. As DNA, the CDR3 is TGCGCCAGGGGAGCGGCTTCGAACACCGGGGAGCTGTTTTTT. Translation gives CARGAASNTGELFF.

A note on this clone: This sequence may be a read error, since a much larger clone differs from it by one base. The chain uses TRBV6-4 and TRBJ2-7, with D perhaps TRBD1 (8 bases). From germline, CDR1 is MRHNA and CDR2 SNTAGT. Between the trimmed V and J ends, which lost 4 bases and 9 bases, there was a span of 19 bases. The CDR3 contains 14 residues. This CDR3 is CASSASQGASGQYF. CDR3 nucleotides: TGTGCCAGCAGTGCATCGCAGGGGGCTAGCGGGCAGTACTTC.

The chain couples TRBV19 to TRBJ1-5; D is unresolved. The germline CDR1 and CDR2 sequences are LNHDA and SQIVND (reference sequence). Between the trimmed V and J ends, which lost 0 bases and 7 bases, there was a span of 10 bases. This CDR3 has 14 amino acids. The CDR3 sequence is CASSIDLGIQPQHF. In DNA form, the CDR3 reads TGTGCCAGTAGTATAGATCTGGGAATACAGCCCCAGCATTTT.

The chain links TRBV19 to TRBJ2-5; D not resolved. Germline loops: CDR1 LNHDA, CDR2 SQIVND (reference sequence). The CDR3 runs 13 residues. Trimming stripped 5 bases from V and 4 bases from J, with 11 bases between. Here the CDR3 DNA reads TGTGCCAGTAGTGTGCTCGTGGGAGAGACCCAGTACTTC. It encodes CASSVLVGETQYF.

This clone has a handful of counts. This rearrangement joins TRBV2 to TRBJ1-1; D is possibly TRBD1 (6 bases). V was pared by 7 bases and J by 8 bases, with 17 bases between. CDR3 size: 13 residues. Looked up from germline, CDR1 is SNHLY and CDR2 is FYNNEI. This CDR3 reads CASILGGGLEAFF. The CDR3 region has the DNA TGTGCCAGCATCCTGGGGGGGGGCCTCGAAGCTTTCTTT.

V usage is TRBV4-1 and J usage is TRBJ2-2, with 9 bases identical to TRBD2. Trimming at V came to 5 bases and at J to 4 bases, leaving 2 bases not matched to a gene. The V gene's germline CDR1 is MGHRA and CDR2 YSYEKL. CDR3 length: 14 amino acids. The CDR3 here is CASSAGGVTGELFF. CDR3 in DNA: TGCGCCAGCAGCGCGGGAGGGGTCACCGGGGAGCTGTTTTTT.

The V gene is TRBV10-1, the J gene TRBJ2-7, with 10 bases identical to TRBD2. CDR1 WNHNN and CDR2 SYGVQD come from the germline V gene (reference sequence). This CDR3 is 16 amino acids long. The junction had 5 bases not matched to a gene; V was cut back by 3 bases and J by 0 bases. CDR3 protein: CASSDFSSGSSYEQYF. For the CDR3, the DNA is TGCGCCAGCAGTGATTTTTCTAGCGGGAGCTCCTACGAGCAGTACTTC.

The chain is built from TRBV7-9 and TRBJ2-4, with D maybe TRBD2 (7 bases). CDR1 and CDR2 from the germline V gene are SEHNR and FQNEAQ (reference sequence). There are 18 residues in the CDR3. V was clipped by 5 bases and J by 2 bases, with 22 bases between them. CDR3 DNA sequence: TGTGCCAGCAGCAACCTTGAAGGGGGGGCGGCTACCAAAAACATTCAGTACTTC. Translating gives CASSNLEGGAATKNIQYF.

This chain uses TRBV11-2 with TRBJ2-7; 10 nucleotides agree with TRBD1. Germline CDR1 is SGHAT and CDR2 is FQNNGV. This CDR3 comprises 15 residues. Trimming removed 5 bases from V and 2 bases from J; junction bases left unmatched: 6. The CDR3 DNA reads TGTGCCAGCAGCCGAGGACAGGGGGGAACCTACGAGCAGTACTTC. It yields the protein CASSRGQGGTYEQYF.

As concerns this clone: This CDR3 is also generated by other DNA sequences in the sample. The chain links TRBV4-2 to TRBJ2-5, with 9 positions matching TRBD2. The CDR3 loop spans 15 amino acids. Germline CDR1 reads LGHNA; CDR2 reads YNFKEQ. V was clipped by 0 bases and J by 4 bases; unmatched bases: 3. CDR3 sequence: CASSQEEREAETQYF. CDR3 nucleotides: TGTGCCAGCAGCCAAGAGGAGCGGGAGGCAGAGACCCAGTACTTC.

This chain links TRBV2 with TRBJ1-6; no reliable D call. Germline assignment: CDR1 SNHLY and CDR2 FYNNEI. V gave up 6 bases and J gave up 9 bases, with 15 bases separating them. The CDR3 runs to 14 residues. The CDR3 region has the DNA TGTGCCAGCAGGGTTGGGTCATATTCTTCACCCCTCCACTTT. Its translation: CASRVGSYSSPLHF.

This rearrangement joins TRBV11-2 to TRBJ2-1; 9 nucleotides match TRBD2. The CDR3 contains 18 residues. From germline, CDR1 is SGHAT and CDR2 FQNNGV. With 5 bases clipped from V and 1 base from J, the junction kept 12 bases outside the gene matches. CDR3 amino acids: CASSRRLAGPSSYNEQFF. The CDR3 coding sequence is TGTGCCAGCAGCAGAAGGCTAGCGGGGCCGTCTTCCTACAATGAGCAGTTCTTC.